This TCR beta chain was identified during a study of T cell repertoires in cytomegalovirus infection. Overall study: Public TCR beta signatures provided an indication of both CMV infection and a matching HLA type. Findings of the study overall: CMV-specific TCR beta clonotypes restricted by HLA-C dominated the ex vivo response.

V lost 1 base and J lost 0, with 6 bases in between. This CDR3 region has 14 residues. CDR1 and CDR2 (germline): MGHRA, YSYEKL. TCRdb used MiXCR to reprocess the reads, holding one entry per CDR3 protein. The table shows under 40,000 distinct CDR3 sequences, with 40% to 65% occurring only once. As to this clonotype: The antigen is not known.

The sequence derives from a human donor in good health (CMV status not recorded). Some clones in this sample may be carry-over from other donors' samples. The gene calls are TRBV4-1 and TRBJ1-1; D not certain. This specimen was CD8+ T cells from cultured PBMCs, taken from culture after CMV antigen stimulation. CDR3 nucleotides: TGCGCCAGCAGCCAAGCGGATCTGAACACTGAAGCTTTCTTT. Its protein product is CASSQADLNTEAFF.